A selection of T cell receptor beta chains follows, all from one sample in a study of blood T cell repertoires in COVID-19. Sequencing was performed with immunoSEQ multiplex PCR; in TCRdb, only in-frame clones are kept and a portion is missing. The sample lists approximately 290,000 clones; about nine tenths were seen once. Material for sequencing was peripheral blood. All receptors come from a woman in her twenties or thirties with COVID-19, enrolled during active disease. Each CDR3 is given with its conserved first and last residue. Fields, in order: clone size, CDR3 length, D gene, V gene, CDR3 protein. A D gene is named only where the DNA matches it firmly. Size tells how often a clone was seen (once, few, many) or the class of an expanded clone, and some rows leave it out.

>-|12|-|TRBV12-5
CASGLGLTEAFF
>-|18|TRBD2|TRBV2
CASRATPTSGRNTGELFF
>-|18|-|TRBV15
CATSRDQAGRFSGNTIYF
>-|15|-|TRBV19
CASSMALAATIEQFF
>once|16|-|TRBV4-1
CASSQDQSGWGEKLFF
>-|16|-|TRBV25-1
CASSESPTSSYNEQFF
>-|13|-|TRBV2
CASSDGSNTEAFF
>few|16|TRBD1|TRBV5-8
CASSLNRGSYNSPLHF
>-|15|-|TRBV27
CASTASGVSVRGYTF
>once|15|-|TRBV12-5
CASGPPLTGGEKLFF
>once|16|TRBD1|TRBV11-2
CASSVGTGDSPYEQYF
>-|16|-|TRBV4-1
CASSQDSVASFNEQFF
>-|16|-|TRBV2
CASSDWTVTSSYEQYF
>once|11|-|TRBV20-1
CSASLVDGYTF